A single sample gave rise to the 4 T cell receptor beta chains below, sequenced in a study of blood T cell repertoires in COVID-19. Some clones are missing from TCRdb's copy, which holds only in-frame ones; the method was immunoSEQ multiplex PCR. The table lists 130,000 to 150,000 clones, 85% to 90% of them singletons. The sample comprised peripheral blood. The receptors here all came from a human donor in a cohort sampled during active COVID-19.

This clone has a handful of counts. The chain recombines TRBV7-2 with TRBJ2-1; 12 bases fit TRBD2. After removal of 11 bases from V and 4 bases from J, the junction contained 6 bases not matched to a gene. Germline assignment: CDR1 SGHTA and CDR2 FQGNSA. The CDR3 sequence is 14 residues long. The CDR3 sequence is CASGLAGRYNEQFF. In nucleotides, the CDR3 is TGTGCCTCCGGACTAGCGGGAAGATACAATGAGCAGTTCTTC.

This chain connects TRBV19 to TRBJ1-2; TRBD1 agrees at 9 bases. V was clipped by 8 bases and J by 1 base; unmatched bases: 5. The CDR3 has 14 residues. The germline V gene encodes CDR1 LNHDA and CDR2 SQIVND (reference sequence). The CDR3 protein is CASRRDRVNYGYTF. CDR3 bases: TGTGCCAGTCGCCGGGACAGGGTTAACTATGGCTACACCTTC. Full variable domain (missing parts from reference TRBV19 and TRBJ1-2): DGGITQSPKYLFRKEGQNVTLSCEQNLNHDAMYWYRQDPGQGLRLIYYSQIVNDFQKGDIAEGYSVSREKKESFPLTVTSAQKNPTAFYLCASRRDRVNYGYTFGSGTRLTVV.

This sequence joins TRBV30 and TRBJ2-1, with 8 bases lining up with TRBD1. The CDR3 covers 13 residues. Germline-derived CDR1 and CDR2 are GTSNPN and SVGIG (reference sequence). V trimming: 0 bases; J trimming: 6 bases; junction bases outside the gene matches: 1. The CDR3 DNA sequence: TGTGCCTGGAGTGTAACAGGGGGCAATGAGCAGTTCTTC. Translation: CAWSVTGGNEQFF.

The V call is TRBV6-2 or TRBV6-3, the J call TRBJ1-5; 7 bases line up with TRBD1. This CDR3 is built from 21 residues. V was clipped by 4 bases and J by 3 bases; unmatched bases: 24. CDR1 MNHEY and CDR2 SVGEGT come from the germline V gene. The CDR3 nucleotides read TGTGCCAGCAGTTTCGACCTTTTAGGGACAGAGGACCCCACCGTCAATCAGCCCCAGCATTTT. Translation: CASSFDLLGTEDPTVNQPQHF.